Listed below are T cell receptor beta chains from one sample, sequenced in a study of T cells in Graves' hyperthyroidism and ophthalmopathy. TCRdb recomputed calls from the multiplex PCR reads with MiXCR, one row per CDR3 protein. The sample comprises roughly 110,000 distinct CDR3 sequences, more than 15% of which are singletons, and around two fifths rests with the top ten. The material sequenced was blood. These receptors were obtained from a woman aged 50 to 60 with Graves' hyperthyroidism. Both conserved end residues are part of each CDR3. The D gene is left open where the match is weak. Clone size, where shown, is once, few, many, or a class for clones that have expanded.

TRBV11-2	NA	TRBJ2-1	once	13	TGTGCCAGCAGCGTAGAGAGGGAAGGTGAGCAGTTCTTC	CASSVEREGEQFF
TRBV20-1	TRBD2	TRBJ2-7	NA	16	TGCAGTGCCCCCGGGACCGGGACTAGCGGGAGCAGCGAGCAGTACTTC	CSAPGTGTSGSSEQYF
TRBV28	NA	TRBJ1-6	NA	14	TGTGCCAGCAGTCTTCAGGGCAGGAATTCACCCCTCCACTTT	CASSLQGRNSPLHF
TRBV5-1	NA	TRBJ2-1	NA	11	TGCGCCAGCAGCGGAAACAATGAGCAGTTCTTC	CASSGNNEQFF
TRBV28	TRBD1	TRBJ2-2	once	16	TGTGCCAGCAGTTTCTCCGGGACAGTCGTACCCGGGGAGCTGTTTTTT	CASSFSGTVVPGELFF
TRBV12-3/TRBV12-4	NA	TRBJ2-1	NA	13	TGTGCCAGCAGACAAACTGGGGACAATGAGCAGTTCTTC	CASRQTGDNEQFF
TRBV14	TRBD1	TRBJ2-7	many	14	TGTGCCAGCAGCCAAGCCGGCAGGGGGCTCGAGCAGTACTTC	CASSQAGRGLEQYF
TRBV20-1	TRBD2	TRBJ2-1	many	19	TGCAGTGCTGATGGACTAGCGGGAGGCCCTACTCTCAACTACAATGAGCAGTTCTTC	CSADGLAGGPTLNYNEQFF
TRBV12-3/TRBV12-4	TRBD1	TRBJ2-7	many	13	TGTGCCACCAAGGACAGGAACTCCTACGAGCAGTACTTC	CATKDRNSYEQYF
TRBV20-1	TRBD1	TRBJ2-5	few	16	TGCAGTGCTAGAGAAAGGGGGACAGGGCTCCAATCGACCCAGTACTTC	CSARERGTGLQSTQYF
TRBV11-2	NA	TRBJ2-3	many	16	TGTGCCAGCAGCTTTAGGTCGCCGGCTAGTACAGATACGCAGTATTTT	CASSFRSPASTDTQYF
TRBV6-6	NA	TRBJ2-7	many	13	TGTGCCAGCAGTTACTCGGCCGGCTACGAGCAGTACTTC	CASSYSAGYEQYF
TRBV4-1	NA	TRBJ1-6	many	19	TGCGCCAGCAGCCCTTCATTGGTAAAGGGGCCGCCCGGGACGTCACCCCTCCACTTT	CASSPSLVKGPPGTSPLHF
TRBV20-1	NA	TRBJ2-2	many	13	TGCAGTGCTAGCGGAACGAACACCGGGGAGCTGTTTTTT	CSASGTNTGELFF
TRBV2	TRBD1	TRBJ2-4	many	16	TGTGCCAGCAGGGCTGGACAGGGGGGGACCAAAAACATTCAGTACTTC	CASRAGQGGTKNIQYF
TRBV5-6	NA	TRBJ1-3	many	16	TGTGCCAGCAGCTTGACGGCAGGGTCGTCTGGAAACACCATATATTTT	CASSLTAGSSGNTIYF
TRBV7-3	TRBD2	TRBJ2-1	many	15	TGTGCCAGCAGCCTAGGACTAGCGGCATACAATGAGCAGTTCTTC	CASSLGLAAYNEQFF
TRBV19	NA	TRBJ2-7	many	14	TGTGCCAGTAGTATGGGACACCAGACCTACGAGCAGTACTTC	CASSMGHQTYEQYF
TRBV5-1	NA	TRBJ2-1	many	14	TGCGCCAGCAGAACGGGGGCCCCGATGGATGAGCAGTTCTTC	CASRTGAPMDEQFF
TRBV28	NA	TRBJ2-7	many	15	TGTGCCAGCAAAACCCCGCTGGGGACCACCTACGAGCAGTACTTC	CASKTPLGTTYEQYF
TRBV5-1	NA	TRBJ2-5	many	18	TGCGCCAGCAGCTTGGTGGATAGGGGAAATTGGCTGTTGGAGACCCAGTACTTC	CASSLVDRGNWLLETQYF
TRBV14	NA	TRBJ1-2	many	15	TGTGCCAGCAGCCAATTTTTACAGGGACGAGATGGCTACACCTTC	CASSQFLQGRDGYTF
TRBV6-1	NA	TRBJ1-5	many	13	TGTGCCGGATCCTTGGTAGGACGCGAGCCCCAGCATTTT	CAGSLVGREPQHF
TRBV5-1	TRBD1	TRBJ2-7	many	15	TGCGCCAGCAGCCCAAACAGGGGACAGGGCTACGAGCAGTACTTC	CASSPNRGQGYEQYF
TRBV7-3	TRBD2	TRBJ2-3	many	17	TGTGCCAGCAGCTTAATGGCGGGCGGGGGGAATACAGATACGCAGTATTTT	CASSLMAGGGNTDTQYF
TRBV9	TRBD2	TRBJ2-5	few	16	TGTGCCAGCAGCGTAGGGACTAGCGGGGTGAAAGAGACCCAGTACTTC	CASSVGTSGVKETQYF
TRBV18	NA	TRBJ1-1	many	14	TGTGCCAGCTCACCACAGGCAGGGGACACTGAAGCTTTCTTT	CASSPQAGDTEAFF
TRBV11-2	NA	TRBJ1-1	many	16	TGTGCCAGCAGCCCAAAACCGGACCTTTTGAACACTGAAGCTTTCTTT	CASSPKPDLLNTEAFF
TRBV4-1	TRBD2	TRBJ2-7	many	15	TGCGCCAGCAGCCCCCACGGGACTAGCATGGACGAGCAGTACTTC	CASSPHGTSMDEQYF
TRBV6-1	NA	TRBJ1-2	many	13	TGTGCCAGCACAAAGGATAAATACTATGGCTACACCTTC	CASTKDKYYGYTF
TRBV29-1	NA	TRBJ2-5	NA	19	TGCAGCGTTAAAGCTGAATTGGAACTAGGGGATAGGGTAGAAGAGACCCAGTACTTC	CSVKAELELGDRVEETQYF
TRBV5-1	TRBD1	TRBJ2-3	NA	17	TGCGCCAGCAGCTCGACCCCTCCGGGACAGGGGACAGATACGCAGTATTTT	CASSSTPPGQGTDTQYF
TRBV20-1	TRBD1	TRBJ1-2	NA	14	TGCAGTGCTAGACGGCCAGGGGGGGACTATGGCTACACCTTC	CSARRPGGDYGYTF
TRBV5-4	TRBD2	TRBJ2-7	many	15	TGTGCCAGCGGGCTGTGGGGACTAGCGCCGTACGAGCAGTACTTC	CASGLWGLAPYEQYF
TRBV7-6	TRBD2	TRBJ2-1	many	15	TGTGCCAGCAGCAGGACTAGCGGGACTTTTGATGAGCAGTTCTTC	CASSRTSGTFDEQFF
TRBV11-2	NA	TRBJ2-3	many	16	TGTGCCAGCAGCTTGGGGACTCGGGCGCCTGGGGATACGCAGTATTTT	CASSLGTRAPGDTQYF
TRBV28	NA	TRBJ2-3	NA	17	TGTGCCAGCAGTTTATGGACAGCCCATCCTAGCACAGATACGCAGTATTTT	CASSLWTAHPSTDTQYF
TRBV30	NA	TRBJ2-7	many	13	TGTGCCTGGAGTGTGGACACCTTCTACGAGCAGTACTTC	CAWSVDTFYEQYF
TRBV20-1	NA	TRBJ2-1	many	10	TGCAGTGCCCGCGCGGATGAGCAGTTCTTC	CSARADEQFF
TRBV28	NA	TRBJ2-3	many	15	TGTGCCAGCAGTTTTCATGGGGGCCGCACAGATACGCAGTATTTT	CASSFHGGRTDTQYF
TRBV29-1	TRBD2	TRBJ2-1	many	13	TGCAGCGTTGATCGAGCGGGAGGGGTTGAGCAGTTCTTC	CSVDRAGGVEQFF
TRBV7-6	TRBD2	TRBJ2-3	many	18	TGTGCCAGCAGCCCCCGGGCGTTAGCGGGAGGGAGCACAGATACGCAGTATTTT	CASSPRALAGGSTDTQYF
TRBV12-3/TRBV12-4	TRBD2	TRBJ2-3	NA	12	TGTGCCAGCGGGGGGGTTGCAGATACGCAGTATTTT	CASGGVADTQYF
TRBV6-1	NA	TRBJ1-3	many	14	TGTGCCAGCAGTGAAGTGAAAGGGCGAAACACCATATATTTT	CASSEVKGRNTIYF
TRBV12-3/TRBV12-4	NA	TRBJ1-1	many	13	TGTGCCAGCAGCCCGGACGTTTACACTGAAGCTTTCTTT	CASSPDVYTEAFF
TRBV9	NA	TRBJ2-1	many	16	TGTGCCAGCAGCTTAATAGGGAGAGGATGGTACAATGAGCAGTTCTTC	CASSLIGRGWYNEQFF
TRBV28	TRBD1	TRBJ1-2	once	16	TGTGCCAGCACTTCCGGACAGGGGGCGACCGACTATGGCTACACCTTC	CASTSGQGATDYGYTF
TRBV5-5	TRBD2	TRBJ2-2	many	16	TGTGCCAGCAGCTTACTAGCGGGACAGAACACCGGGGAGCTGTTTTTT	CASSLLAGQNTGELFF
TRBV7-8	NA	TRBJ1-1	many	16	TGTGCCAGCAGTTGGAGTGGGTCAGGGCAGAACACTGAAGCTTTCTTT	CASSWSGSGQNTEAFF
TRBV7-2	NA	TRBJ2-1	many	16	TGTGCCAGCAGCCAGCTAATCACTAGTTGGACCAATGAGCAGTTCTTC	CASSQLITSWTNEQFF
TRBV11-3	NA	TRBJ2-3	many	14	TGTGCCAGCAGCGCCCGGGACGCAGCAGATACGCAGTATTTT	CASSARDAADTQYF